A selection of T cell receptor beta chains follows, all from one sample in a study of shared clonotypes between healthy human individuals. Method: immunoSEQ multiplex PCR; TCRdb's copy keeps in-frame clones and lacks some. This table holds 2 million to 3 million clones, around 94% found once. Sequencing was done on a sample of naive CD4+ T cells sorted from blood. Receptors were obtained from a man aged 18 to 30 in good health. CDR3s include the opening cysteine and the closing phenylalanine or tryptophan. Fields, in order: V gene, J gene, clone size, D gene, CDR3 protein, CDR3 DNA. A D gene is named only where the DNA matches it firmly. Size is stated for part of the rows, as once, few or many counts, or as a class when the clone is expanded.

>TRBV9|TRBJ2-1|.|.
CASSVGGHNYNEQFF
TGTGCCAGCAGCGTAGGAGGGCATAACTACAATGAGCAGTTCTTC
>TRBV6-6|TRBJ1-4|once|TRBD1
CASSYGDRPNEKLFF
TGTGCCAGCAGTTACGGGGACAGACCTAATGAAAAACTGTTTTTT
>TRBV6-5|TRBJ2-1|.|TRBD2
CASARTSSYNEQFF
TGTGCCAGCGCGAGGACTAGCTCCTACAATGAGCAGTTCTTC
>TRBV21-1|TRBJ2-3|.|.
CASSGGLGVGTDTQYF
TGTGCCAGCAGCGGGGGACTTGGTGTCGGCACAGATACGCAGTATTTT
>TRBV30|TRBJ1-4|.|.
CAWTPGSHNEKLFF
TGTGCCTGGACCCCTGGTTCGCATAATGAAAAACTGTTTTTT
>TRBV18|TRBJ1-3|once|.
CASSPALGSSGNTIYF
TGTGCCAGCTCACCAGCCCTAGGGTCCTCTGGAAACACCATATATTTT
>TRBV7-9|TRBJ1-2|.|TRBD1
CASSLGTAPRYGYTF
TGTGCCAGCAGCCTAGGGACAGCGCCTAGGTATGGCTACACCTTC
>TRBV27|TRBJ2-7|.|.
CASPLKGYEQYF
TGTGCCAGCCCCCTAAAGGGTTACGAGCAGTACTTC
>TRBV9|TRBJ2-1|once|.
CASSVVAQPYNEQFF
TGTGCCAGCAGCGTAGTCGCCCAGCCCTACAATGAGCAGTTCTTC
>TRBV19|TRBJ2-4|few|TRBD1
CASSGQGVDIQYF
TGTGCCAGTAGTGGACAGGGGGTAGACATTCAGTACTTC
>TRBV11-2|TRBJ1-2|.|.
CASSLAQGPYGYTF
TGTGCCAGCAGCTTAGCGCAGGGGCCGTATGGCTACACCTTC
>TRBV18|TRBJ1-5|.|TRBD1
CASSRGQGVNQPQHF
TGTGCCAGCTCACGGGGACAGGGGGTCAATCAGCCCCAGCATTTT
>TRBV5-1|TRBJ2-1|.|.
CASSLVAGSTGEQFF
TGCGCCAGCAGCTTGGTTGCGGGTAGTACAGGTGAGCAGTTCTTC
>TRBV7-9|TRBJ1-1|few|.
CASSQTNLNTEAFF
TGTGCCAGCAGCCAAACTAACTTGAACACTGAAGCTTTCTTT
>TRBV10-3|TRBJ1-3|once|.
CAIRGDSGNTIYF
TGTGCCATCAGGGGGGACTCTGGAAACACCATATATTTT
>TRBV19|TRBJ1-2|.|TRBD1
CASSISGTELYGYTF
TGTGCCAGTAGTATTTCCGGGACAGAGCTCTATGGCTACACCTTC
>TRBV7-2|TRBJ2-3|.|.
CASSLGALTDTQYF
TGTGCCAGCAGCTTGGGGGCTTTGACAGATACGCAGTATTTT
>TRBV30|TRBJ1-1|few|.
CAWSTVRTEAFF
TGTGCCTGGAGCACCGTGAGAACTGAAGCTTTCTTT
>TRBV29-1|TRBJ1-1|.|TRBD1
CSAEGQANTEAFF
TGCAGCGCAGAGGGACAGGCGAACACTGAAGCTTTCTTT
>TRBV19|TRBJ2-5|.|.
CASSIGTSGAETQYF
TGTGCCAGTAGTATCGGAACCTCAGGGGCCGAGACCCAGTACTTC
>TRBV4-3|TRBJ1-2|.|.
CASSKGGRAYGYTF
TGCGCCAGCAGCAAAGGGGGAAGAGCCTATGGCTACACCTTC
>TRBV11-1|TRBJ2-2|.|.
CASSLVLPGTGELFF
TGTGCCAGCAGCTTAGTTTTACCAGGCACCGGGGAGCTGTTTTTT
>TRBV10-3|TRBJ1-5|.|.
CAISESGRGVQPQHF
TGTGCCATCAGTGAGTCAGGCAGGGGTGTCCAGCCCCAGCATTTT
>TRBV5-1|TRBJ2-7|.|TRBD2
CASSAQGGASYEQYF
TGCGCCAGCAGCGCCCAGGGAGGGGCTAGCTACGAGCAGTACTTC
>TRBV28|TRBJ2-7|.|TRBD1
CASSSRGYEQYF
TGTGCCAGCAGTTCCAGGGGGTACGAGCAGTACTTC
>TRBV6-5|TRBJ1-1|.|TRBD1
CASIKTGVREAFF
TGTGCCAGCATCAAAACAGGGGTCCGAGAAGCTTTCTTT
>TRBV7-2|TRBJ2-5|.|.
CASSLAGGQETQYF
TGTGCCAGCAGCTTAGCCGGAGGGCAAGAGACCCAGTACTTC
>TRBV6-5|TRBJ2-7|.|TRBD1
CASSSGTGSLGEQYF
TGTGCCAGCAGTTCCGGGACAGGGTCCCTCGGGGAGCAGTACTTC
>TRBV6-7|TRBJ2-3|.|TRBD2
CASSSPLRLAEGTDTQYF
TGTGCCAGCAGTTCCCCCCTCCGACTAGCCGAGGGGACAGATACGCAGTATTTT
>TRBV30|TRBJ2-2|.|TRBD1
CARGTGVTGELFF
TGTGCCAGAGGGACAGGGGTGACCGGGGAGCTGTTTTTT
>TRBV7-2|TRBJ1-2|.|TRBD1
CASSSARGQGGYTF
TGTGCCAGCAGCTCCGCCAGGGGGCAGGGTGGCTACACCTTC
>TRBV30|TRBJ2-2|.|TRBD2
CAWRTSGSSTGELFF
TGTGCCTGGAGAACTAGCGGGAGCTCGACCGGGGAGCTGTTTTTT
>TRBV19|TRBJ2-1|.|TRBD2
CASSIASGPYNEQFF
TGTGCCAGTAGTATCGCTAGCGGCCCCTACAATGAGCAGTTCTTC
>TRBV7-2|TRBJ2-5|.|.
CASSSGRLRTHQETQYF
TGTGCCAGCAGCTCCGGAAGGTTGAGAACCCACCAAGAGACCCAGTACTTC
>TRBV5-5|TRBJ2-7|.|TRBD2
CASSRGGESSYEQYF
TGTGCCAGCTCTCGTGGGGGGGAGAGCTCCTACGAGCAGTACTTC
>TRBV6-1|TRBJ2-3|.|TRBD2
CASRLAIFTDTQYF
TGTGCCAGCAGACTAGCGATTTTCACAGATACGCAGTATTTT
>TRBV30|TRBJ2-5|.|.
CAWKPVWETQYF
TGTGCCTGGAAACCGGTGTGGGAGACCCAGTACTTC
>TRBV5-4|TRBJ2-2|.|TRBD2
CASSLATSGRVGELFF
TGTGCCAGCAGCTTGGCGACTAGCGGGAGGGTCGGGGAGCTGTTTTTT
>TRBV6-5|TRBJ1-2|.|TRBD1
CASSRQGAVGYTF
TGTGCCAGCAGTCGACAGGGGGCTGTTGGCTACACCTTC
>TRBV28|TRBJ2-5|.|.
CASTGDSDSETQYF
TGTGCCAGCACGGGGGACAGCGATTCAGAGACCCAGTACTTC
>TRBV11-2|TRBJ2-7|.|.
CASRTGTTSYEQYF
TGTGCCAGCAGAACCGGGACAACATCCTACGAGCAGTACTTC
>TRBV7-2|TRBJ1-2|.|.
CASIELNLGTAYGYTF
TGTGCCAGCATAGAACTAAATCTGGGAACGGCGTATGGCTACACCTTC
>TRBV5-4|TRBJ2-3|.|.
CASSWSGSSTDTQYF
TGTGCCAGCAGCTGGAGCGGATCTAGCACAGATACGCAGTATTTT
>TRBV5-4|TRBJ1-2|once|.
CASSLASNYGYTF
TGTGCCAGCAGCCTAGCTTCTAACTATGGCTACACCTTC
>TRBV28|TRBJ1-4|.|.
CASSLVSGTNEKLFF
TGTGCCAGCAGTTTAGTGTCAGGGACTAATGAAAAACTGTTTTTT
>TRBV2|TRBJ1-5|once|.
CASSPDGNYNQPQHF
TGTGCCAGCAGTCCGGACGGGAACTACAATCAGCCCCAGCATTTT
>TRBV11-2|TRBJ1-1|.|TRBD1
CASRFRQGDTEAFF
TGTGCCAGCAGGTTTCGACAGGGAGACACTGAAGCTTTCTTT
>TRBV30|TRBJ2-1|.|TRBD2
CAWRIPSGVDRNEQFF
TGTGCCTGGAGGATCCCTAGCGGAGTCGATCGGAATGAGCAGTTCTTC
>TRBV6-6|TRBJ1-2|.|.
CASSYSIRGAVYGYTF
TGTGCCAGCAGTTACTCGATAAGGGGGGCCGTCTATGGCTACACCTTC
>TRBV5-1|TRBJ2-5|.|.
CASSPGGAPTQYF
TGCGCCAGCAGCCCCGGGGGAGCCCCTACCCAGTACTTC
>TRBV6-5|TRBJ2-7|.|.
CASSYSKSSFYEQYF
TGTGCCAGCAGTTACTCCAAGTCCAGTTTCTACGAGCAGTACTTC
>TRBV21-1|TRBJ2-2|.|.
CASSKAQPDTGELFF
TGTGCCAGCAGCAAAGCGCAACCGGACACCGGGGAGCTGTTTTTT
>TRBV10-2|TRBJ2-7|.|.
CASSEAAGFSYEQYF
TGCGCCAGCAGTGAGGCTGCAGGGTTTTCCTACGAGCAGTACTTC
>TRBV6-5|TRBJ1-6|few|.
CASRLSGNSPLHF
TGTGCCAGCAGGTTAAGCGGTAATTCACCCCTCCACTTT